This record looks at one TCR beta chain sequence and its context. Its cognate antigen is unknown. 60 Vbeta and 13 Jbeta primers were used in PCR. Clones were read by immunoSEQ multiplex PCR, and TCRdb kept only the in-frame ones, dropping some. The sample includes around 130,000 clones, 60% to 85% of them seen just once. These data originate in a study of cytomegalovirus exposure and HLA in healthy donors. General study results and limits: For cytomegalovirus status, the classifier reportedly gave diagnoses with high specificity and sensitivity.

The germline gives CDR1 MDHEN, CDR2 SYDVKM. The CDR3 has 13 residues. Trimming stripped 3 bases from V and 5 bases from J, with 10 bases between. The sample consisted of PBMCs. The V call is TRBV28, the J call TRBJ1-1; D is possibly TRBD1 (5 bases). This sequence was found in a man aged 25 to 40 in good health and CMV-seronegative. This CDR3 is CASSFREGTEAFF. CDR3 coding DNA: TGTGCCAGCAGTTTTCGGGAGGGGACTGAAGCTTTCTTT.